This T cell receptor beta chain was observed in a study of Graves' ophthalmopathy and Graves' hyperthyroidism. As for the study in general: Before any treatment was given, at initial diagnosis, peripheral blood was collected. Findings of the study overall: From stable hyperthyroidism, ophthalmopathy was separated by a 13-signature model with 85% to 90% sensitivity and approximately 84% specificity. Most thyroid clonotypes with frequency above 0.001 were detected in blood too. At about 69% sensitivity and 72.22% specificity, the model predicted progression of the ophthalmopathy.

Transcripts of RNA were the source for amplifying TCR beta CDR3 regions. HTBI primers were employed in first-round RT-PCR, then a second-round multiplex PCR followed. MiXCR was run by TCRdb on the multiplex PCR reads, yielding one entry per CDR3 protein. The data hold hundreds of thousands of distinct CDR3 sequences, with approximately 21% observed a single time. At least ten counts were recorded for this clonotype. The antigen remains unidentified. This CDR3 spans 15 amino acids. Germline lookup yields CDR1 MNHEY and CDR2 SVGEGT. Trimming stripped 5 bases from V and 0 bases from J, with 11 bases between.

The rearrangement links TRBV6-2 or TRBV6-3 to TRBJ1-5, with no clear D. The TCR was taken from a woman aged 18-29 years with stable Graves' hyperthyroidism. Some clones in this sample may be carry-over from other donors' samples. Sequencing was done on a sample of peripheral blood. This CDR3 reads CASSATHNSNQPQHF. The CDR3 nucleotides are TGTGCCAGCAGTGCGACACATAATAGCAATCAGCCCCAGCATTTT.